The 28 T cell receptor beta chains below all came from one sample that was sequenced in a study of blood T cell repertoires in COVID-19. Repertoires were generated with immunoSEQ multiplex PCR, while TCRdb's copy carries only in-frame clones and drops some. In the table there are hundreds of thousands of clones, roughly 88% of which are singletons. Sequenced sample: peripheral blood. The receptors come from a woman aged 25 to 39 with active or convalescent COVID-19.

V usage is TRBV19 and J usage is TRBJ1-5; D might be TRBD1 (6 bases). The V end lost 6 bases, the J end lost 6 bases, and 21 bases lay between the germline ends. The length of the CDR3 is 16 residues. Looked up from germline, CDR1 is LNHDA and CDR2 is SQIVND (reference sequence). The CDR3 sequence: CASSPEGTRGGQPQHF. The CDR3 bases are TGTGCCAGTAGCCCTGAAGGGACACGGGGTGGTCAGCCCCAGCATTTT. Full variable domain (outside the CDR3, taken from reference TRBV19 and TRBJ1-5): DGGITQSPKYLFRKEGQNVTLSCEQNLNHDAMYWYRQDPGQGLRLIYYSQIVNDFQKGDIAEGYSVSREKKESFPLTVTSAQKNPTAFYLCASSPEGTRGGQPQHFGDGTRLSIL.

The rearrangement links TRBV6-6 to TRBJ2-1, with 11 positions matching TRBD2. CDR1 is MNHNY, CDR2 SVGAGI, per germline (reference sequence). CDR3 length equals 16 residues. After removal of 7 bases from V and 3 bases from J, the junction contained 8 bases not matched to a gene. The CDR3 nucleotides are TGTGCCAGCATGGCTAGCGGGGGGTCCTACTACAATGAGCAGTTCTTC. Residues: CASMASGGSYYNEQFF.

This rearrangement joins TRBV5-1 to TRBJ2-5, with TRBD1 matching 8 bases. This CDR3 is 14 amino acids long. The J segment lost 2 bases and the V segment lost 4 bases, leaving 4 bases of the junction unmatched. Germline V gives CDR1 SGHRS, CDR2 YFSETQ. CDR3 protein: CASSRTGKQETQYF. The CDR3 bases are TGCGCCAGCAGCAGGACAGGGAAACAAGAGACCCAGTACTTC.

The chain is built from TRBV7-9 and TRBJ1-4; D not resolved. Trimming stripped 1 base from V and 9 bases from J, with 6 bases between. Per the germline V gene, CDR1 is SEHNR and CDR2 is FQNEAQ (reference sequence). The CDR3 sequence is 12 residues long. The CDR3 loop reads CASSLGGQKLFF. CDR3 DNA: TGTGCCAGCAGCTTAGGAGGGCAAAAACTGTTTTTT.

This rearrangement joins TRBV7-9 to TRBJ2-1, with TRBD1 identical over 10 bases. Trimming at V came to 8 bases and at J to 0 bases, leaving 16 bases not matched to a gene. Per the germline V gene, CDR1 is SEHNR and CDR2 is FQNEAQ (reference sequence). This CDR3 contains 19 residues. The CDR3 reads CASRGGTGVTASSYNEQFF. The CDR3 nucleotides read TGTGCCAGCCGGGGCGGGACAGGGGTTACCGCCAGCTCCTACAATGAGCAGTTCTTC.

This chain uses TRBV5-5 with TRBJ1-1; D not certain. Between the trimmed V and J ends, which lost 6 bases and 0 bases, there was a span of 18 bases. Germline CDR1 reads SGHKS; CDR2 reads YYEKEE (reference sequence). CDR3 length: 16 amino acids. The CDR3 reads CASTMVQALVNTEAFF. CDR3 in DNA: TGTGCCAGCACCATGGTTCAGGCGCTGGTGAACACTGAAGCTTTCTTT. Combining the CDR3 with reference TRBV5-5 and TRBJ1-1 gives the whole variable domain DAGVTQSPTHLIKTRGQQVTLRCSPISGHKSVSWYQQVLGQGPQFIFQYYEKEERGRGNFPDRFSARQFPNYSSELNVNALLLGDSALYLCASTMVQALVNTEAFFGQGTRLTVV.

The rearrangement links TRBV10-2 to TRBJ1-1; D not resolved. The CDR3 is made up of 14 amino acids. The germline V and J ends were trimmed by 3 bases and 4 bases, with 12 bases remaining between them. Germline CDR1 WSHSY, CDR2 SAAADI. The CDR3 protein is CASSDPISTTEAFF. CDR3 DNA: TGCGCCAGCAGTGATCCTATCTCTACCACTGAAGCTTTCTTT.

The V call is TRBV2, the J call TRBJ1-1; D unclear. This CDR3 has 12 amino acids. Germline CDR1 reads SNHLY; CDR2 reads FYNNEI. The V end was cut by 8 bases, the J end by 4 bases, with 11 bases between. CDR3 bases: TGTGCCAGCGGCCTGTTTGGCACTGAAGCTTTCTTT. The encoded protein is CASGLFGTEAFF.

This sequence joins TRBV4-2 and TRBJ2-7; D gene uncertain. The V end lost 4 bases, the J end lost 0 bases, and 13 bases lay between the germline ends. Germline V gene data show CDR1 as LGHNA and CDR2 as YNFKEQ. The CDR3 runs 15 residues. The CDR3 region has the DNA TGTGCCAGCAGCCCCTTACTAACGAGCTCCTACGAGCAGTACTTC. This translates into CASSPLLTSSYEQYF.

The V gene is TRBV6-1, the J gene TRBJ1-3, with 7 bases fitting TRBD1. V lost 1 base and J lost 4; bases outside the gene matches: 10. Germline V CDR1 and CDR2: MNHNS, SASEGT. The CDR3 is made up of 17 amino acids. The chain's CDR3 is CASSEGTGVSGGNTIYF. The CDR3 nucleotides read TGTGCCAGCAGTGAAGGGACAGGAGTTAGCGGCGGAAACACCATATATTTT.

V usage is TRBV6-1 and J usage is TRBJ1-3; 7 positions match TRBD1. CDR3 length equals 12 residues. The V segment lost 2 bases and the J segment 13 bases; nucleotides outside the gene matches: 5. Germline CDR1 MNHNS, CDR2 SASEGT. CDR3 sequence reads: CASSELSGQIYF. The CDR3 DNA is TGTGCCAGCAGTGAACTCTCGGGACAGATATATTTT.

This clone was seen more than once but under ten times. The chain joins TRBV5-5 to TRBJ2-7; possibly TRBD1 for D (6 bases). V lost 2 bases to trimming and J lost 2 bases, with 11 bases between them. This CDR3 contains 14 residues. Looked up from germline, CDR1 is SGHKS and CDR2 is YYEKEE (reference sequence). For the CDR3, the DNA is TGTGCCAGCAGCTTAGACAGGAATACCTACGAGCAGTACTTC. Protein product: CASSLDRNTYEQYF.

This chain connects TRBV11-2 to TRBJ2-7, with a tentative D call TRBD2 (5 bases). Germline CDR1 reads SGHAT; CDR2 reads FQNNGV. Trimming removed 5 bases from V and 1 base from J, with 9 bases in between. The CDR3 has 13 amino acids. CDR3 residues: CASSRGASYEQYF. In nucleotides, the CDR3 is TGTGCCAGCAGCCGGGGTGCGTCCTACGAGCAGTACTTC. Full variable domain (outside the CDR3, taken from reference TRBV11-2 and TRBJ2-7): EAGVAQSPRYKIIEKRQSVAFWCNPISGHATLYWYQQILGQGPKLLIQFQNNGVVDDSQLPKDRFSAERLKGVDSTLKIQPAKLEDSAVYLCASSRGASYEQYFGPGTRLTVT.

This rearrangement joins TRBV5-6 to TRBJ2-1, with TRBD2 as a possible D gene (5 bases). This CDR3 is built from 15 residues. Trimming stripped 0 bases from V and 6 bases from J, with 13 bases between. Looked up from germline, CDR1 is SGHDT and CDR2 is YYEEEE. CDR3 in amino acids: CASSLGTSVANEQFF. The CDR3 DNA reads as TGTGCCAGCAGCTTGGGAACTAGTGTCGCCAATGAGCAGTTCTTC.

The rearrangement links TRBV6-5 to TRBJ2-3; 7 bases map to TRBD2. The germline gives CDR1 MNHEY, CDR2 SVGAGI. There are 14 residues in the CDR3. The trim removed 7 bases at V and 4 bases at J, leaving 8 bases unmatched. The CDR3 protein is CASKRDPEPDTQYF. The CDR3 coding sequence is TGTGCCAGCAAGCGGGACCCCGAACCAGATACGCAGTATTTT.

CDR3 nucleotides: TGTGCCAGTAGTATGGGCACCACCTATAATTCACCCCTCCACTTT. Protein product: CASSMGTTYNSPLHF. V and J are TRBV19 and TRBJ1-6; the D is unclear. V was pared by 3 bases and J by 2 bases, with 8 bases between. CDR3 length: 15 amino acids. Per the germline V gene, CDR1 is LNHDA and CDR2 is SQIVND (reference sequence). Looking up the rest from reference TRBV19 and TRBJ1-6 gives the full variable domain: DGGITQSPKYLFRKEGQNVTLSCEQNLNHDAMYWYRQDPGQGLRLIYYSQIVNDFQKGDIAEGYSVSREKKESFPLTVTSAQKNPTAFYLCASSMGTTYNSPLHFGNGTRLTVT.

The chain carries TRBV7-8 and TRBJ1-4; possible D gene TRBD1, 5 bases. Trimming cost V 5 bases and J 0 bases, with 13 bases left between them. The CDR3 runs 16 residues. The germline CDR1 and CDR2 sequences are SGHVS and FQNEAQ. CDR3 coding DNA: TGTGCCAGCAGCGCCCCAGGGTTCTCAACTAATGAAAAACTGTTTTTT. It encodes CASSAPGFSTNEKLFF.

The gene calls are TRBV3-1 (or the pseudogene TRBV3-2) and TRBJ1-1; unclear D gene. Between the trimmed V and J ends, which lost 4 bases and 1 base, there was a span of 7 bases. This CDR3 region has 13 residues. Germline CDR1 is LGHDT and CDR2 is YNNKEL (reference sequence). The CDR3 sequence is CASSLFWNTEAFF. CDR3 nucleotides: TGTGCCAGCAGCCTCTTCTGGAACACTGAAGCTTTCTTT.

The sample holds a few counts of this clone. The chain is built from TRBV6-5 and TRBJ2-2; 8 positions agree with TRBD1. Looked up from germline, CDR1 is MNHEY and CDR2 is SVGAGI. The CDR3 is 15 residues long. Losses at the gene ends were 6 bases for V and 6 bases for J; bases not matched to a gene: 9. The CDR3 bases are TGTGCCAGCAGGACGCCCCAGGGGGCAGCCGGGGAGCTGTTTTTT. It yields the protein CASRTPQGAAGELFF.

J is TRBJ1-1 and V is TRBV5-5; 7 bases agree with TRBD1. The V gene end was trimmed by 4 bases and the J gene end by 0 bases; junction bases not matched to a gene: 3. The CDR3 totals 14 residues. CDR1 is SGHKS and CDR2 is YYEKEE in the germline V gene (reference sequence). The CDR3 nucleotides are TGTGCCAGCAGCATCGACAGGGTGAACACTGAAGCTTTCTTT. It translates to CASSIDRVNTEAFF.

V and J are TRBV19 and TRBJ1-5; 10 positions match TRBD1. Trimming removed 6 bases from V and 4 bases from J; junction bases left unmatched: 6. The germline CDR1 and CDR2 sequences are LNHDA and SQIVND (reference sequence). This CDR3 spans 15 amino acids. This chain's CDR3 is CASRGGTGVNQPQHF. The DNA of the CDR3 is TGTGCCAGTAGGGGGGGGACAGGGGTTAATCAGCCCCAGCATTTT.

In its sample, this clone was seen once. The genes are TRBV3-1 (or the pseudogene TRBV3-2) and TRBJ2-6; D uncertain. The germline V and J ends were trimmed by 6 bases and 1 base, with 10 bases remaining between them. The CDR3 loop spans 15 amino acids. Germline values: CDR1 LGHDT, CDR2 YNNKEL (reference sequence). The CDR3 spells CASSGGGSGANVLTF. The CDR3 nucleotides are TGTGCCAGCAGTGGCGGCGGTTCTGGGGCCAACGTCCTGACTTTC.

Here the CDR3 reads CSASLRENYGYTF. CDR3 nucleotide sequence: TGCAGTGCTAGTCTTCGGGAAAACTATGGCTACACCTTC. V gene TRBV20-1 combines with J gene TRBJ1-2; no firm D call. The CDR3 spans 13 residues. V was trimmed by 3 bases and J by 2 bases, leaving 10 bases between them. Germline V gene sequence: CDR1 DFQATT, CDR2 SNEGSKA (reference sequence).

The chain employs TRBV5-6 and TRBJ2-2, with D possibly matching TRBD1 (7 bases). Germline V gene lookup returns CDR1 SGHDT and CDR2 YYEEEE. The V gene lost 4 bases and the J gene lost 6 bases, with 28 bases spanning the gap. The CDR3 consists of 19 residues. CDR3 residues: CASSRLHRFQGGKAGELFF. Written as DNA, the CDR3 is TGTGCCAGCAGCCGTCTCCATCGTTTTCAGGGGGGCAAAGCCGGGGAGCTGTTTTTT.

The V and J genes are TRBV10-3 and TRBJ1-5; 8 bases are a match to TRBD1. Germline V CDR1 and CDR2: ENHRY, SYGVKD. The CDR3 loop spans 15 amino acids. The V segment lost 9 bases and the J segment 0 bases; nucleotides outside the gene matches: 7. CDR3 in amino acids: CAIGQGDISNQPQHF. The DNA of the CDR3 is TGTGCCATAGGACAGGGAGATATTAGCAATCAGCCCCAGCATTTT.

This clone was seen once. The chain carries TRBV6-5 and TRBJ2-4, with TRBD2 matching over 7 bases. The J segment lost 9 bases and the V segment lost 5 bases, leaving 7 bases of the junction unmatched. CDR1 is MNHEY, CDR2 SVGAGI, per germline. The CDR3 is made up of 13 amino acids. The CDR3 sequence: CASSKRDYLIQYF. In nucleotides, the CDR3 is TGTGCCAGCAGTAAACGGGACTACCTCATTCAGTACTTC.

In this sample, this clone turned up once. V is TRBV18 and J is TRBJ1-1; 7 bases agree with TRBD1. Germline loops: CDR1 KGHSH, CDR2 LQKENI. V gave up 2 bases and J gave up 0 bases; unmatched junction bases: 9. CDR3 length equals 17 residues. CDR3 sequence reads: CASSPGIGGAVNTEAFF. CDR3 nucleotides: TGTGCCAGCTCACCAGGGATAGGGGGCGCGGTGAACACTGAAGCTTTCTTT.

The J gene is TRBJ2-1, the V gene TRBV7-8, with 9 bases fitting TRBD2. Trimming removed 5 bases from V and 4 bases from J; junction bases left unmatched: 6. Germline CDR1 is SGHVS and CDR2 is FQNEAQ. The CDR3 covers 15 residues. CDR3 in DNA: TGTGCCAGCAGCATAGATCTAGCGGGATACAATGAGCAGTTCTTC. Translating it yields CASSIDLAGYNEQFF.